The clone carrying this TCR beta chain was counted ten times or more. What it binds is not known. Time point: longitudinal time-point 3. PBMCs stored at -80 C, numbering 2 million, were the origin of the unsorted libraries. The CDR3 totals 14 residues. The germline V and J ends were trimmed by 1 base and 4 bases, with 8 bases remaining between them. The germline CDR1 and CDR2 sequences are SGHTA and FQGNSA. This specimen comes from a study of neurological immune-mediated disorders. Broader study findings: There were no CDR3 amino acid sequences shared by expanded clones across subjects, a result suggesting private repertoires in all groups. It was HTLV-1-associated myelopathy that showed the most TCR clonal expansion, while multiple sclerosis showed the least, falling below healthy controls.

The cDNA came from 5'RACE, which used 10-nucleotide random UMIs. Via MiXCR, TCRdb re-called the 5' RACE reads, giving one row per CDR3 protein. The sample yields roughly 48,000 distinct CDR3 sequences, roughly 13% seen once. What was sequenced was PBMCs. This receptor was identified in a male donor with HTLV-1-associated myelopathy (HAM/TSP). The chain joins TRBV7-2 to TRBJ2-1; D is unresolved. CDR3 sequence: CASSLVWLYNEQFF. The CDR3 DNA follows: TGTGCCAGCAGCTTAGTCTGGCTATACAATGAGCAGTTCTTC.